Listed below are T cell receptor beta chains from one sample, sequenced in a study of T cells in Graves' hyperthyroidism and ophthalmopathy. MiXCR, run by TCRdb on the multiplex PCR reads, gives a single entry per CDR3 protein. Found here are around 360,000 distinct CDR3 sequences, roughly 15% of them singletons; the top ten hold about 20%. Input material: blood. The receptors stem from a woman aged 55-70 years with Graves' ophthalmopathy. CDR3s include the opening cysteine and the closing phenylalanine or tryptophan. Fields, in order: J gene, D gene, V gene, clone size, CDR3 protein, CDR3 DNA. The D gene is left open where the match is weak. Part of the rows lack a size; the others show once, few, many or a class for expanded clones.

j_gene: TRBJ2-1; d_gene: .; v_gene: TRBV6-1; abundance: many; CDR3aa: CASSSTQIGNEQFF; CDR3nt: TGTGCCAGCAGTTCCACTCAGATAGGGAATGAGCAGTTCTTC
j_gene: TRBJ2-5; d_gene: .; v_gene: TRBV5-1; abundance: many; CDR3aa: CASSLQTGQETQYF; CDR3nt: TGCGCCAGCAGCTTGCAGACAGGCCAAGAGACCCAGTACTTC
j_gene: TRBJ2-7; d_gene: .; v_gene: TRBV20-1; abundance: .; CDR3aa: CSHYEQYF; CDR3nt: TGCAGTCACTACGAGCAGTACTTC
j_gene: TRBJ2-2; d_gene: .; v_gene: TRBV28; abundance: .; CDR3aa: CASSFATENTGELFF; CDR3nt: TGTGCCAGCAGTTTCGCGACAGAGAACACCGGGGAGCTGTTTTTT
j_gene: TRBJ1-6; d_gene: .; v_gene: TRBV30; abundance: many; CDR3aa: CAWSVMDTSSYNSPLHF; CDR3nt: TGTGCCTGGAGTGTAATGGACACGAGCTCCTATAATTCACCCCTCCACTTT
j_gene: TRBJ2-7; d_gene: .; v_gene: TRBV2; abundance: many; CDR3aa: CASSEGQTYEQYF; CDR3nt: TGTGCCAGCAGTGAAGGACAGACCTACGAGCAGTACTTC
j_gene: TRBJ2-1; d_gene: TRBD2; v_gene: TRBV29-1; abundance: .; CDR3aa: CSVARGTSGNEQFF; CDR3nt: TGCAGCGTCGCCCGCGGGACTAGCGGGAATGAGCAGTTCTTC
j_gene: TRBJ2-6; d_gene: .; v_gene: TRBV28; abundance: many; CDR3aa: CASTGHGPSGANVLTF; CDR3nt: TGTGCCAGCACGGGCCACGGCCCATCTGGGGCCAACGTCCTGACTTTC
j_gene: TRBJ2-7; d_gene: TRBD1; v_gene: TRBV6-2/TRBV6-3; abundance: many; CDR3aa: CASSQDRESLYEQYF; CDR3nt: TGTGCCAGCAGCCAGGACAGGGAAAGTCTCTACGAGCAGTACTTC
j_gene: TRBJ2-1; d_gene: .; v_gene: TRBV9; abundance: .; CDR3aa: CASSVGGTGWGYNEQFF; CDR3nt: TGTGCCAGCAGCGTAGGGGGGACGGGCTGGGGCTACAATGAGCAGTTCTTC
j_gene: TRBJ2-2; d_gene: .; v_gene: TRBV10-1; abundance: many; CDR3aa: CASSEAGLTGELFF; CDR3nt: TGCGCCAGCAGTGAGGCGGGATTAACCGGGGAGCTGTTTTTT
j_gene: TRBJ2-1; d_gene: TRBD1; v_gene: TRBV11-2; abundance: many; CDR3aa: CASSSTLEGQGVFGEQFF; CDR3nt: TGTGCCAGCAGCTCTACCCTTGAGGGACAGGGAGTTTTCGGTGAGCAGTTCTTC
j_gene: TRBJ2-5; d_gene: .; v_gene: TRBV11-2; abundance: .; CDR3aa: CASSFAGQPQETQYF; CDR3nt: TGTGCCAGCAGCTTCGCGGGACAGCCCCAAGAGACCCAGTACTTC
j_gene: TRBJ2-7; d_gene: TRBD1; v_gene: TRBV7-9; abundance: few; CDR3aa: CATDRGYEQYF; CDR3nt: TGTGCCACCGACAGGGGCTACGAGCAGTACTTC
j_gene: TRBJ1-6; d_gene: .; v_gene: TRBV6-1; abundance: .; CDR3aa: CASRAGEYNSPLHF; CDR3nt: TGTGCCAGCAGAGCAGGGGAGTATAATTCACCCCTCCACTTT
j_gene: TRBJ2-1; d_gene: TRBD1; v_gene: TRBV29-1; abundance: once; CDR3aa: CSVAGQGPNEQFF; CDR3nt: TGCAGCGTTGCGGGACAGGGTCCCAATGAGCAGTTCTTC
j_gene: TRBJ2-7; d_gene: .; v_gene: TRBV5-6; abundance: many; CDR3aa: CASSLGGGDEQYF; CDR3nt: TGTGCCAGCAGCTTGGGAGGGGGAGACGAGCAGTACTTC
j_gene: TRBJ2-7; d_gene: TRBD2; v_gene: TRBV19; abundance: .; CDR3aa: CASTRLAGGRDEQYF; CDR3nt: TGTGCCAGTACCAGACTAGCGGGAGGGAGGGATGAGCAGTACTTC
j_gene: TRBJ2-1; d_gene: .; v_gene: TRBV20-1; abundance: few; CDR3aa: CSQLSSLKPGVSYNEQFF; CDR3nt: TGCAGTCAGCTTTCGAGTTTAAAGCCGGGAGTGAGCTACAATGAGCAGTTCTTC
j_gene: TRBJ2-1; d_gene: TRBD1; v_gene: TRBV24-1; abundance: .; CDR3aa: CATKDRGHNEQFF; CDR3nt: TGTGCCACTAAGGACAGGGGTCACAATGAGCAGTTCTTC
j_gene: TRBJ2-7; d_gene: .; v_gene: TRBV4-1; abundance: few; CDR3aa: CASSQEGGSHYEQYF; CDR3nt: TGCGCCAGCAGCCAAGAAGGGGGTTCTCACTACGAGCAGTACTTC
j_gene: TRBJ1-2; d_gene: .; v_gene: TRBV5-1; abundance: .; CDR3aa: CASSVDQRRGYTF; CDR3nt: TGCGCCAGCAGCGTGGACCAACGGCGGGGCTACACCTTC
j_gene: TRBJ2-2; d_gene: .; v_gene: TRBV5-5; abundance: many; CDR3aa: CASSLDATGELFF; CDR3nt: TGTGCCAGCAGCTTGGACGCCACCGGGGAGCTGTTTTTT